The 24 T cell receptor beta chains listed next were all sequenced from one sample in a study of T-cell reconstitution after alpha-beta-depleted transplantation in children. For TCRbeta, the library was prepared with unique molecular identifiers. TCRdb passed the PCR reads through MiXCR, listing each CDR3 protein once. This sample carries 610,000 or so distinct CDR3 sequences, roughly 30% of them seen once, and the ten largest clones take around a third. The sample in question was PBMCs, obtained before TCRalphabeta/CD19-depleted stem cell transplant. The origin of the receptors is a boy under three years old with Wiskott-Aldrich syndrome, due to receive a stem cell transplant.

This chain links TRBV5-1 with TRBJ2-3; TRBD2 matches at 10 bases. Germline assignment: CDR1 SGHRS and CDR2 YFSETQ. V gave up 3 bases and J gave up 2 bases; unmatched junction bases: 3. The CDR3 is 15 residues long. The CDR3 loop is CASSWGLANTDTQYF. The CDR3 DNA reads as TGCGCCAGCAGCTGGGGACTAGCGAACACAGATACGCAGTATTTT.

The CDR3 protein is CASSFGLAGRNEQFF. The CDR3 nucleotides are TGCGCCAGCAGCTTCGGGCTAGCGGGCAGGAATGAGCAGTTCTTC. The chain employs TRBV5-1 and TRBJ2-1, with 8 bases lining up with TRBD2. In germline, CDR1 is SGHRS, CDR2 YFSETQ. V dropped 2 bases and J dropped 7; count of bases not matched to a gene: 8. The CDR3 consists of 15 residues.

On this clonotype itself: The junction does not match germline at one end; this may be a read error. CDR3 bases: TGTGCCAGCGCCCGGGACAGCATTCAGCCCCAGCATTTT. It specifies CASARDSIQPQHF. The gene calls are TRBV6-1 and TRBJ1-5, with 7 bases that match TRBD1. The germline gives CDR1 MNHNS, CDR2 SASEGT. The CDR3 sequence is 13 residues long.

The chain couples TRBV18 to TRBJ2-7; D might be TRBD2 (6 bases). This CDR3 region has 15 residues. V was pared by 3 bases and J by 6 bases, with 18 bases between. Germline CDR1 KGHSH, CDR2 LQKENI. The CDR3 region is CASSPAMGLAGEQYF. In DNA form, the CDR3 reads TGTGCCAGCTCACCGGCTATGGGACTGGCTGGCGAGCAGTACTTC.

The J gene is TRBJ2-1, the V gene TRBV7-2; 10 bases agree with TRBD2. J gave up 7 bases and V 6 bases, and 6 bases lay outside the gene matches. CDR1 is SGHTA and CDR2 is FQGNSA in the germline V gene. The length of the CDR3 is 14 residues. The CDR3 DNA reads as TGTGCCAGCAGGAGACCGGGACTAGCGAATGAGCAGTTCTTC. Translation: CASRRPGLANEQFF.

This clonotype was seen only a few times. The chain employs TRBV20-1 and TRBJ2-7; unclear D gene. Looked up from germline, CDR1 is DFQATT and CDR2 is SNEGSKA (reference sequence). V was shortened by 0 bases and J by 0 bases, with 9 bases between the two germline ends. The length of the CDR3 is 14 residues. The CDR3 nucleotides are TGCAGTGCTAGAGATCTGTGGGGCTCCTACGAGCAGTACTTC. This codes for CSARDLWGSYEQYF.

V is TRBV20-1 and J is TRBJ2-5; 11 nucleotides line up with TRBD2. This CDR3 is 14 amino acids long. V trimming: 6 bases; J trimming: 5 bases; junction bases outside the gene matches: 8. Germline-derived CDR1 and CDR2 are DFQATT and SNEGSKA (reference sequence). The CDR3 sequence: CSAPGTSGRETQYF. The CDR3 DNA sequence: TGCAGTGCCCCGGGGACTAGCGGCAGGGAGACCCAGTACTTC.

This chain uses TRBV11-2 with TRBJ2-2, with 9 bases that match TRBD1. The CDR3 is 17 amino acids. The germline gives CDR1 SGHAT, CDR2 FQNNGV. The trim removed 3 bases at V and 0 bases at J, leaving 5 bases unmatched. The CDR3 DNA reads TGTGCCAGCAGCTTTAAAACAGGGGGCGCGAACACCGGGGAGCTGTTTTTT. This translates into CASSFKTGGANTGELFF.

The rearrangement uses TRBV20-1 and TRBJ2-3; weak D call: TRBD1 (5 bases). Germline-derived CDR1 and CDR2 are DFQATT and SNEGSKA (reference sequence). V lost 2 bases and J 6 bases, leaving 9 bases between the germline ends. The CDR3 contains 12 residues. For the CDR3, the DNA is TGCAGTGCTAGACAGGGATCGGATACGCAGTATTTT. Amino acids: CSARQGSDTQYF.

This clonotype was detected a few times. The chain recombines TRBV6-1 with TRBJ2-7; 7 positions match TRBD2. The CDR3 is 13 residues long. V lost 2 bases to trimming and J lost 2 bases; unmatched junction nucleotides: 0. Germline V gives CDR1 MNHNS, CDR2 SASEGT. The CDR3 here is CASSELAAYEQYF. The CDR3 bases are TGTGCCAGCAGTGAACTAGCGGCCTACGAGCAGTACTTC.

Concerning this clonotype: With a much larger clone just one base away, this may be a read error. The gene calls are TRBV10-3 and TRBJ2-1, with D possibly matching TRBD1 (5 bases). Trimming stripped 4 bases from V and 0 bases from J, with 13 bases between. CDR1 and CDR2 (germline): ENHRY, SYGVKD. The CDR3 has 16 residues. CDR3 in amino acids: CAISGQDMGSYNEQFF. The DNA for the CDR3 is TGTGCCATCAGTGGTCAGGACATGGGCTCCTACAATGAGCAGTTCTTC.

The CDR3 coding sequence is TGCGCCAGCAGCTTGGATCGTGGGGGATCTGGAAACACCATATATTTT. It codes for CASSLDRGGSGNTIYF. This chain links TRBV5-1 with TRBJ1-3; D may be TRBD1 (5 bases). Germline V CDR1 and CDR2: SGHRS, YFSETQ. The ends were cut back, 0 bases at V and 1 base at J, with 11 bases in the middle. The length of the CDR3 is 16 residues.

This clonotype came up a few times. The chain carries TRBV27 and TRBJ2-3; TRBD1 matches at 7 bases. CDR3 size: 15 residues. V shed 4 bases and J 0 bases; nucleotides not matched to a gene: 4. Germline V gene sequence: CDR1 MNHEY, CDR2 SMNVEV (reference sequence). CDR3 in amino acids: CASSSGTASTDTQYF. DNA for the CDR3: TGTGCCAGCAGTTCCGGGACAGCTAGCACAGATACGCAGTATTTT.

This clonotype turned up a few times. This chain joins TRBV10-1 and TRBJ2-5, with D perhaps matching TRBD2 (5 bases). CDR3 length: 16 residues. The V gene's germline CDR1 is WNHNN and CDR2 SYGVQD (reference sequence). V was clipped by 0 bases and J by 2 bases, with 13 bases between them. The CDR3 coding sequence is TGCGCCAGCAGTGAGTCCTGGGAGCCGGGGCAAGAGACCCAGTACTTC. Amino acid sequence: CASSESWEPGQETQYF.

The V and J genes are TRBV5-1 and TRBJ2-7; 11 positions agree with TRBD2. This CDR3 region has 14 residues. Per germline, CDR1 SGHRS and CDR2 YFSETQ. V gave up 0 bases and J gave up 6 bases; unmatched junction bases: 2. The CDR3 bases are TGCGCCAGCAGCTTGGAACTAGCGGGAGTCGAGCAGTACTTC. Translated, it gives CASSLELAGVEQYF.

The chain employs TRBV14 and TRBJ2-7; D remains unclear. Per the germline V gene, CDR1 is SGHDN and CDR2 is FVKESK. The V and J ends lost 3 bases and 5 bases respectively, with 11 bases between them. The CDR3 consists of 13 residues. As DNA, the CDR3 is TGTGCCAGCAGCCACGTGGTTTCCGACGAGCAGTACTTC. The encoded protein is CASSHVVSDEQYF. Supplemented by reference TRBV14 and TRBJ2-7, the full variable domain reads EAGVTQFPSHSVIEKGQTVTLRCDPISGHDNLYWYRRVMGKEIKFLLHFVKESKQDESGMPNNRFLAERTGGTYSTLKVQPAELEDSGVYFCASSHVVSDEQYFGPGTRLTVT.

This chain links TRBV20-1 with TRBJ2-2; TRBD2 matches at 7 bases. Germline V gene lookup returns CDR1 DFQATT and CDR2 SNEGSKA (reference sequence). There are 14 residues in the CDR3. J was trimmed by 0 bases and V by 5 bases; bases with no gene match: 3. For the CDR3, the DNA is TGCAGTGCTGGCAGCGGGACGAACACCGGGGAGCTGTTTTTT. Translation gives CSAGSGTNTGELFF.

This clonotype occurred a few times. The chain carries TRBV29-1 and TRBJ2-1, with TRBD2 identical over 10 bases. J gave up 4 bases and V 3 bases, and 3 bases lay outside the gene matches. Germline lookup yields CDR1 SQVTM and CDR2 ANQGSEA. The CDR3 extends over 14 amino acids. CDR3: CSVDTSGIYNEQFF. For the CDR3, the DNA is TGCAGCGTTGATACTAGCGGGATTTACAATGAGCAGTTCTTC.

This clonotype showed up just a few times. The chain links TRBV7-6 to TRBJ2-7; TRBD2 agrees at 11 bases. Trimming cost V 1 base and J 2 bases; bases outside gene matches: 4. This CDR3 spans 16 amino acids. Germline CDR1 reads SGHVS; CDR2 reads FNYEAQ. This CDR3 is CASSLGGTSGTYEQYF. The CDR3 bases are TGTGCCAGCAGCTTAGGCGGGACTAGCGGAACCTACGAGCAGTACTTC. Full variable domain (outside the CDR3, taken from reference TRBV7-6 and TRBJ2-7): GAGVSQSPRYKVTKRGQDVALRCDPISGHVSLYWYRQALGQGPEFLTYFNYEAQQDKSGLPNDRFSAERPEGSISTLTIQRTEQRDSAMYRCASSLGGTSGTYEQYFGPGTRLTVT.

This rearrangement joins TRBV4-1 to TRBJ1-3, with TRBD1 matching 7 bases. The CDR3 totals 16 residues. Germline V CDR1 and CDR2: MGHRA, YSYEKL. The V gene end was trimmed by 1 base and the J gene end by 0 bases; junction bases not matched to a gene: 3. The CDR3 DNA is TGCGCCAGCAGCCAAGGCCAGGGGGGCTCTGGAAACACCATATATTTT. It encodes CASSQGQGGSGNTIYF.

This clonotype showed up just a few times. V is TRBV5-1 and J is TRBJ1-3; 7 positions agree with TRBD1. V lost 4 bases and J lost 0; bases outside the gene matches: 7. CDR3 length: 16 residues. In germline, CDR1 is SGHRS, CDR2 YFSETQ. The CDR3 sequence: CASSEQGPHSGNTIYF. CDR3 DNA: TGCGCCAGCAGCGAACAGGGGCCACACTCTGGAAACACCATATATTTT.

CDR3 coding DNA: TGTGCCAGCAGTTCCCTGACTAGCGGGAATTCAGATACGCAGTATTTT. Translated: CASSSLTSGNSDTQYF. V is TRBV28 and J is TRBJ2-3; 11 bases agree with TRBD2. CDR3 length: 16 residues. Trimming at V came to 4 bases and at J to 4 bases, leaving 7 bases not matched to a gene. In germline, CDR1 is MDHEN, CDR2 SYDVKM.

The genes are TRBV4-2 and TRBJ2-7, with 9 nucleotides matching TRBD1. V was pared by 1 base and J by 2 bases, with 3 bases of the junction left unmatched. CDR3 length: 15 residues. Germline assignment: CDR1 LGHNA and CDR2 YNFKEQ. CDR3: CASSQGTGETYEQYF. The CDR3 nucleotides are TGTGCCAGCAGCCAAGGGACAGGGGAGACCTACGAGCAGTACTTC.

This clonotype was seen only a few times. V usage is TRBV12-3 or TRBV12-4 and J usage is TRBJ2-7; D uncertain. CDR3 length equals 13 residues. The V end lost 4 bases, the J end lost 1 base, and 8 bases lay between the germline ends. CDR3 nucleotides: TGTGCCAGCAGTTCATGGGGATCCTACGAGCAGTACTTC. Its translation: CASSSWGSYEQYF.